This TCR beta chain was sequenced for a study of T cell responses to AZD1222 COVID-19 vaccine. Trimming removed 2 bases at V and 1 base at J, with 6 bases between. The CDR3 runs 14 residues. Germline V lookup: CDR1 SGDLS, CDR2 YYNGEE. The protocol was immunoSEQ multiplex PCR, while the TCRdb copy is restricted to in-frame clones and leaves out a portion. The data contain 100,000 to 120,000 clones, roughly 90% of them singletons. Material: peripheral blood, obtained on day 0 of AZD1222 vaccination. This TCR was sampled from an adult in good health. This sequence joins TRBV9 and TRBJ2-2; D unresolved. CDR3 nucleotides: TGTGCCAGCAGCGTGTACCAGAACACCGGGGAGCTGTTTTTT. It encodes CASSVYQNTGELFF.